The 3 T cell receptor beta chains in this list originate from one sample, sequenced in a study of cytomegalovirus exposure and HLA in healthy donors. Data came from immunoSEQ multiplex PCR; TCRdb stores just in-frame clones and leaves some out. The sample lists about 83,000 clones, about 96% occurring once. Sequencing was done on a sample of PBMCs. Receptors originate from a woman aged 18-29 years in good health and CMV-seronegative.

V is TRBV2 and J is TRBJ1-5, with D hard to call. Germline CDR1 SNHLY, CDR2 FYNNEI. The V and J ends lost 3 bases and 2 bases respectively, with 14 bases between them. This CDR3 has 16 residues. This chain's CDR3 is CASSERGNFGNQPQHF. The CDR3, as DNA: TGTGCCAGCAGTGAGCGAGGGAATTTTGGCAATCAGCCCCAGCATTTT.

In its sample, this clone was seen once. The DNA for the CDR3 is TGTGCCAGCAGCTTGGCCGCGGGGACAGGGGTTTCCCACACTGAAGCTTTCTTT. Residues: CASSLAAGTGVSHTEAFF. The chain is built from TRBV5-6 and TRBJ1-1; 10 bases are a match to TRBD1. Germline loops: CDR1 SGHDT, CDR2 YYEEEE. The V segment lost 0 bases and the J segment 3 bases; nucleotides outside the gene matches: 11. This CDR3 region has 18 residues.

The CDR3 reads CASSPPGGRANYGYTF. DNA for the CDR3: TGTGCCAGTAGTCCCCCCGGGGGAAGGGCTAACTATGGCTACACCTTC. The chain links TRBV19 to TRBJ1-2; a weak D match, TRBD1 (5 bases). The germline V and J ends were trimmed by 5 bases and 0 bases, with 16 bases remaining between them. This CDR3 comprises 16 residues. CDR1 is LNHDA, CDR2 SQIVND, per germline (reference sequence).